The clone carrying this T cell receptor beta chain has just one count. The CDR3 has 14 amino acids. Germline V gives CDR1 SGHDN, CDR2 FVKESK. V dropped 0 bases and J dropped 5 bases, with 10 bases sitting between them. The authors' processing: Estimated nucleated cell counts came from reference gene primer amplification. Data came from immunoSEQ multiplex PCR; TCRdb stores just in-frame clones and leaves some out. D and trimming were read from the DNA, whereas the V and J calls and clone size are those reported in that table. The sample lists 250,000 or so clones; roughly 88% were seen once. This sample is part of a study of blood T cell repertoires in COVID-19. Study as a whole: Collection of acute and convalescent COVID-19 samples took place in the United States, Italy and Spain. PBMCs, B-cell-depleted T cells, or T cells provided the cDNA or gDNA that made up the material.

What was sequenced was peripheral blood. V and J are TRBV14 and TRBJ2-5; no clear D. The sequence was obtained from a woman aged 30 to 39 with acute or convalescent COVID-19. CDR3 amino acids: CASSQDYLGETQYF. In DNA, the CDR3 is TGTGCCAGCAGCCAAGATTATCTCGGGGAGACCCAGTACTTC.